The 19 T cell receptor beta chains in this list originate from one sample, sequenced in a study of blood T cell repertoires in COVID-19. Generated by immunoSEQ multiplex PCR, the TCRdb table keeps only in-frame clones and is missing some. The sample records just under 65,000 clones, approximately 80% being singletons. The specimen sequenced was peripheral blood. These receptors were collected from a man aged 55 to 70 with COVID-19, enrolled during active disease.

The chain has TRBV25-1 and TRBJ2-2; D uncertain. V was cut by 9 bases and J by 5 bases, with 10 bases left in between. The CDR3 covers 12 residues. Germline V gene lookup returns CDR1 MGHDK and CDR2 SYGVNS. CDR3 amino acids: CASSPSTGELFF. CDR3 sequence (DNA): TGTGCCAGTTCCCCTTCTACCGGGGAGCTGTTTTTT.

The rearrangement joins TRBV19 to TRBJ2-1, with 7 bases lining up with TRBD1. The CDR3 contains 13 residues. Trimming took 5 bases from V and 5 from J; bases not matched to a gene: 3. Germline V gene sequence: CDR1 LNHDA, CDR2 SQIVND (reference sequence). The CDR3 protein is CASSLGQDNEQFF. CDR3 DNA: TGTGCCAGTAGTCTAGGACAGGACAATGAGCAGTTCTTC.

This chain links TRBV4-2 with TRBJ2-3; 8 positions match TRBD2. The length of the CDR3 is 16 residues. Germline-derived CDR1 and CDR2 are LGHNA and YNFKEQ. Trimming removed 0 bases from V and 2 bases from J; junction bases left unmatched: 4. This CDR3 is CASSQDTSGFTDTQYF. The DNA of the CDR3 is TGTGCCAGCAGCCAAGATACTAGCGGATTCACAGATACGCAGTATTTT.

The chain couples TRBV5-4 to TRBJ1-6; D is unresolved. The CDR3 contains 14 residues. The V gene lost 0 bases and the J gene lost 7 bases, with 8 bases spanning the gap. Germline CDR1 SGHNT, CDR2 YYREEE (reference sequence). CDR3 nucleotide sequence: TGTGCCAGCAGCTTGGATCGGTTAAATTCACCCCTCCACTTT. It yields the protein CASSLDRLNSPLHF.

The V gene is TRBV3-1 (or the pseudogene TRBV3-2), the J gene TRBJ2-3; D is possibly TRBD2 (5 bases). The V end was cut by 2 bases, the J end by 3 bases, with 12 bases between. The CDR3 is 15 residues long. Germline CDR1 reads LGHDT; CDR2 reads YNNKEL (reference sequence). For the CDR3, the DNA is TGTGCCAGCAGCCAAACTAGGGCCCGAACAGATACGCAGTATTTT. Encoded protein: CASSQTRARTDTQYF.

V gene TRBV10-2 combines with J gene TRBJ2-2; D is perhaps TRBD1 (6 bases). Trimming removed 3 bases at V and 5 bases at J, with 7 bases between. Germline V gives CDR1 WSHSY, CDR2 SAAADI. The CDR3 totals 13 residues. CDR3 amino acids: CASSDRGTGELFF. In DNA, the CDR3 is TGCGCCAGCAGTGACAGGGGAACCGGGGAGCTGTTTTTT.

This sequence joins TRBV7-9 and TRBJ2-7, with 8 bases fitting TRBD1. Germline CDR1 and CDR2: SEHNR and FQNEAQ (reference sequence). CDR3 size: 13 residues. The ends lost 2 bases at V and 6 bases at J; junction bases unmatched: 3. The CDR3 nucleotides read TGTGCCAGCAGCTTACCAGGGGGCGCCGAGCAGTACTTC. Its translation: CASSLPGGAEQYF.

J is TRBJ2-5 and V is TRBV4-1; TRBD2 matches at 13 bases. The CDR3 length is 14 residues. V trimming: 4 bases; J trimming: 13 bases; junction bases outside the gene matches: 9. The germline V gene encodes CDR1 MGHRA and CDR2 YSYEKL. CDR3 sequence: CASSLLLAGGPVYF. The CDR3 DNA follows: TGCGCCAGCAGCCTCCTACTAGCGGGAGGGCCTGTGTACTTC.

The V call is TRBV6-5, the J call TRBJ2-7; D is uncertain. The CDR3 runs to 12 residues. Germline CDR1 reads MNHEY; CDR2 reads SVGAGI. Trimming left V 7 bases short and J 4 bases short, with 11 bases between. CDR3 bases: TGTGCCAGCACCTCGACTGCTTACGAGCAGTACTTC. As protein: CASTSTAYEQYF.

The chain couples TRBV11-2 to TRBJ1-1; 8 bases match TRBD1. This CDR3 comprises 16 residues. Trimming cost V 5 bases and J 2 bases; bases outside gene matches: 10. The V gene's germline CDR1 is SGHAT and CDR2 FQNNGV. CDR3 sequence (DNA): TGTGCCAGCAGCCTTTCCTCGACAGGGGTAAACACTGAAGCTTTCTTT. It yields the protein CASSLSSTGVNTEAFF.

The chain joins TRBV5-4 to TRBJ2-3, with D maybe TRBD1 (6 bases). This CDR3 has 14 residues. The V end lost 2 bases, the J end lost 1 base, and 8 bases lay between the germline ends. Germline CDR1 SGHNT, CDR2 YYREEE (reference sequence). The CDR3 loop reads CASSLQGGTDTQYF. The CDR3 DNA follows: TGTGCCAGCAGCTTACAGGGTGGCACAGATACGCAGTATTTT.

By its share, this clone is large. V is TRBV11-1 and J is TRBJ1-6; no reliable D call. Trimming removed 3 bases at V and 7 bases at J, with 10 bases between. Germline V lookup: CDR1 SGHAT, CDR2 FQDESV (reference sequence). CDR3 length equals 14 residues. In DNA, the CDR3 is TGTGCCAGCAGCTTTCGACCGGGGAATTCACCCCTCCACTTT. Translating it yields CASSFRPGNSPLHF.

V and J are TRBV2 and TRBJ2-2; 8 positions match TRBD1. CDR1 is SNHLY and CDR2 is FYNNEI in the germline V gene. Trimming took 6 bases from V and 1 from J; bases not matched to a gene: 1. The CDR3 has 14 amino acids. This CDR3 reads CASSGTGNTGELFF. CDR3 in DNA: TGTGCCAGCAGCGGGACAGGGAACACCGGGGAGCTGTTTTTT.

The genes are TRBV4-1 and TRBJ1-3; D is uncertain. The germline gives CDR1 MGHRA, CDR2 YSYEKL. This CDR3 has 18 residues. V shed 1 base and J shed 0 bases, with 16 bases lying between them. The CDR3 bases are TGCGCCAGCAGCCAAGTTATTAGAAAAATAAGCTCTGGAAACACCATATATTTT. Translating gives CASSQVIRKISSGNTIYF.

This clone was counted only a few times. The CDR3 region is CSVVAGSGYGYTF. CDR3 DNA sequence: TGCAGCGTTGTCGCGGGGTCGGGGTATGGCTACACCTTC. The chain recombines TRBV29-1 with TRBJ1-2; D gene unclear. The CDR3 extends over 13 amino acids. With 4 bases removed from V and 5 bases from J, the gap between germline ends came to 14 bases. Germline V gene data show CDR1 as SQVTM and CDR2 as ANQGSEA. Based on the CDR3 plus reference TRBV29-1 and TRBJ1-2, the full variable domain is SAVISQKPSRDICQRGTSLTIQCQVDSQVTMMFWYRQQPGQSLTLIATANQGSEATYESGFVIDKFPISRPNLTFSTLTVSNMSPEDSSIYLCSVVAGSGYGYTFGSGTRLTVV.

The chain carries TRBV9 and TRBJ1-2; the match to TRBD1 covers 9 bases. Per the germline V gene, CDR1 is SGDLS and CDR2 is YYNGEE. This CDR3 contains 16 residues. Trimming removed 3 bases from V and 3 bases from J; junction bases left unmatched: 9. For the CDR3, the DNA is TGTGCCAGCAGCGCTTTCCGGGACAGGGAAGACTATGGCTACACCTTC. It is translated as CASSAFRDREDYGYTF.

The chain has TRBV5-1 and TRBJ2-7; TRBD2 might be the D (5 bases). V was pared by 0 bases and J by 3 bases, with 16 bases between. CDR1 and CDR2 (germline): SGHRS, YFSETQ. CDR3 length: 16 amino acids. Here the CDR3 DNA reads TGCGCCAGCAGCTTGGCCGGAGGCAGAGGAGGCTACGAGCAGTACTTC. Its translation: CASSLAGGRGGYEQYF.

The chain joins TRBV7-6 to TRBJ1-3, with 8 bases lining up with TRBD1. Germline V lookup: CDR1 SGHVS, CDR2 FNYEAQ. This CDR3 comprises 15 residues. Germline trimming cut 5 bases from V and 6 bases from J; bases unmatched to any gene: 9. The CDR3 nucleotides are TGTGCCAGCAGCGCGCCAGGGGGCGCGAAAAACACCATATATTTT. Translation: CASSAPGGAKNTIYF.

This chain joins TRBV24-1 and TRBJ2-2; D might be TRBD2 (5 bases). There are 16 residues in the CDR3. With 1 base removed from V and 0 bases from J, the gap between germline ends came to 8 bases. Germline V lookup: CDR1 KGHDR, CDR2 SFDVKD. The CDR3 spells CATSDFTGTNTGELFF. Here the CDR3 DNA reads TGTGCCACCAGTGATTTCACGGGAACGAACACCGGGGAGCTGTTTTTT.